This T cell receptor beta chain originates from a study of blood T cell repertoires in COVID-19. The CDR3 length is 16 residues. V was trimmed by 5 bases and J by 7 bases, leaving 23 bases between them. Germline CDR1 is SEHNR and CDR2 is FQNEAQ (reference sequence). Produced via immunoSEQ multiplex PCR; TCRdb's table is partial and in-frame only. The sample holds some 370,000 clones, 70% to 90% seen once. The sequenced sample consisted of peripheral blood. This clonotype was obtained from a woman aged 25 to 45 with COVID-19, enrolled during active disease. This chain links TRBV7-9 with TRBJ1-1; D perhaps matches TRBD1 (6 bases). The CDR3 region is CASSPENTGKEGEAFF. In nucleotides, the CDR3 is TGTGCCAGCAGCCCAGAAAATACAGGGAAGGAAGGTGAAGCTTTCTTT.